The text below deals with one TCR beta chain. Its matching antigen is unknown. Distinct nucleotide sequences in the sample also encode this CDR3. This sample was taken from a study of T cell responses to AZD1222 COVID-19 vaccine. TCRdb's copy holds only in-frame clones and misses some; the assay was immunoSEQ multiplex PCR. The sample has over 130,000 clones, around 90% seen once; the top ten hold 1.5% to 2%. V was trimmed by 4 bases and J by 2 bases, leaving 12 bases between them. There are 14 residues in the CDR3. The germline V gene encodes CDR1 SGHRS and CDR2 YFSETQ. Whole-study findings and limits: Among AZD1222 vaccinees, only five or six were seropositive at baseline. CD4 TCRs linked to vaccination spanned spike, dominating at 160-218 and 743-854. In a largely white British group with more females than males, clonal diversity was possibly underestimated. Reportedly, close to half of spike-specific TCRs are directed against unmutated variant regions.

J is TRBJ1-2 and V is TRBV5-1, with D tentatively TRBD1 (6 bases). The sample in question was peripheral blood, obtained 28 days after the second AZD1222 dose. This receptor was taken from an adult who received the AZD1222 COVID-19 vaccine. CDR3 in amino acids: CASSLGGRNYGYTF. DNA for the CDR3: TGCGCCAGCAGCCTGGGGGGCAGAAACTATGGCTACACCTTC.